These 15 T cell receptor beta chains were all obtained from the same sample, sequenced in a study of blood T cell repertoires in COVID-19 (TCRdb year 2020). To prepare the library, the immunoSEQ multiplex PCR assay was applied. In TCRdb, the immuneACCESS table is reduced to in-frame sequences with V and J assigned. These tables do not hold every clone; where another copy was compared, an unresolved V gene accounts for under half, and the others remain unexplained. For this sample there are 310,000 or so clones; more than 75% appear just once. Roughly 2.1% of the sample lies in the top ten. The sequenced material came from peripheral blood. Receptor source: a woman aged 25-40 years who had recovered from COVID-19.

In its sample, this clone was seen a few times. V and J are TRBV4-2 and TRBJ1-5; tentative D call: TRBD1 (6 bases). Trimming removed 0 bases at V and 9 bases at J, with 18 bases between. The germline V gene encodes CDR1 LGHNA and CDR2 YNFKEQ. CDR3 length: 16 amino acids. The CDR3 coding sequence is TGTGCCAGCAGCCAAGATTCAGGGGAAGCCTTTAGGCCCCAGCATTTT. The encoded protein is CASSQDSGEAFRPQHF.

This rearrangement joins TRBV5-1 to TRBJ2-3; D may be TRBD2 (6 bases). The CDR3 spans 15 residues. Germline values: CDR1 SGHRS, CDR2 YFSETQ. Trimming left V 7 bases short and J 0 bases short, with 15 bases between. The CDR3 here is CASASDGGSTDTQYF. CDR3 bases: TGCGCCAGCGCCTCAGACGGGGGTAGCACAGATACGCAGTATTTT. The whole variable domain, filled in from reference TRBV5-1 and TRBJ2-3, reads KAGVTQTPRYLIKTRGQQVTLSCSPISGHRSVSWYQQTPGQGLQFLFEYFSETQRNKGNFPGRFSGRQFSNSRSEMNVSTLELGDSALYLCASASDGGSTDTQYFGPGTRLTVL.

V usage is TRBV19 and J usage is TRBJ2-2, with D hard to call. CDR1 and CDR2 (germline): LNHDA, SQIVND (reference sequence). Trimming stripped 4 bases from V and 0 bases from J, with 12 bases between. CDR3 length equals 16 residues. The CDR3 sequence: CASSKWQAANTGELFF. DNA of the CDR3: TGTGCCAGTAGTAAGTGGCAGGCCGCGAACACCGGGGAGCTGTTTTTT.

The rearrangement joins TRBV14 to TRBJ2-2; D unclear. The CDR3 extends over 14 amino acids. Germline V CDR1 and CDR2: SGHDN, FVKESK. Trimming removed 6 bases from V and 7 bases from J, with 15 bases in between. CDR3 sequence reads: CASSPMGSHGELFF. The CDR3 DNA reads TGTGCCAGCAGTCCGATGGGCAGTCACGGGGAGCTGTTTTTT.

The rearrangement joins TRBV30 to TRBJ1-1, with D unresolved. The length of the CDR3 is 12 residues. Germline V gene sequence: CDR1 GTSNPN, CDR2 SVGIG (reference sequence). Trimming took off 3 bases at V and 3 bases at J, with 8 bases between the two ends. The CDR3 nucleotides read TGTGCCTGGAGCAGGTGGGACACTGAAGCTTTCTTT. This codes for CAWSRWDTEAFF.

The V call is TRBV30, the J call TRBJ2-1; the D gene is possibly TRBD2 (7 bases). Trimming stripped 5 bases from V and 3 bases from J, with 14 bases between. CDR1 and CDR2 from the germline V gene are GTSNPN and SVGIG (reference sequence). This CDR3 has 14 residues. The CDR3 DNA reads TGTGCCTGGCGGGGGGCATCAAGCTACAATGAGCAGTTCTTC. It specifies CAWRGASSYNEQFF.

This chain uses TRBV5-4 with TRBJ2-2; TRBD2 matches 7 bases. Germline assignment: CDR1 SGHNT and CDR2 YYREEE (reference sequence). This CDR3 has 15 amino acids. With V trimmed by 4 bases and J by 5 bases, 8 bases remained unmatched. CDR3 in amino acids: CASSLRRGDTGELFF. DNA for the CDR3: TGTGCCAGCAGCCTCCGACGGGGGGATACCGGGGAGCTGTTTTTT.

The CDR3 coding sequence is TGCAGTGCTAGTTTAGCGAGTCTAGCGGGGGGACTCACAGATACGCAGTATTTT. It encodes CSASLASLAGGLTDTQYF. The chain carries TRBV20-1 and TRBJ2-3, with 11 bases identical to TRBD2. Losses at the gene ends were 3 bases for V and 2 bases for J; bases not matched to a gene: 13. CDR1 and CDR2 from the germline V gene are DFQATT and SNEGSKA (reference sequence). The CDR3 is 18 residues long.

The chain has TRBV3-1 (or the pseudogene TRBV3-2) and TRBJ2-2, with D uncertain. V lost 6 bases, J lost 6 bases, and 5 bases lay in between. The V gene's germline CDR1 is LGHDT and CDR2 YNNKEL (reference sequence). The CDR3 sequence is 11 residues long. The CDR3 bases are TGTGCCAGCAGACTGTCCGGGGAGCTGTTTTTT. This translates into CASRLSGELFF.

In this sample, this clone turned up a few times. The chain is built from TRBV2 and TRBJ2-3, with D perhaps TRBD1 (5 bases). V lost 5 bases, J lost 6 bases, and 12 bases lay in between. This CDR3 has 13 residues. Germline V gives CDR1 SNHLY, CDR2 FYNNEI. DNA for the CDR3: TGTGCCAGCAGTATCCAGGGCGGCGATACGCAGTATTTT. Protein: CASSIQGGDTQYF.

This clone was observed a single time. The chain recombines TRBV10-3 with TRBJ2-1, with 7 bases fitting TRBD2. The CDR3 has 16 amino acids. The germline V gene has CDR1 ENHRY and CDR2 SYGVKD. After removal of 3 bases from V and 7 bases from J, the junction contained 12 bases not matched to a gene. CDR3 sequence: CAISDQRTSLMNEQFF. Written as DNA, the CDR3 is TGTGCCATCAGTGATCAACGGACTAGTCTTATGAATGAGCAGTTCTTC.

The rearrangement uses TRBV24-1 and TRBJ2-7; D gene ambiguous. V dropped 4 bases and J dropped 0 bases, with 24 bases sitting between them. The germline V gene encodes CDR1 KGHDR and CDR2 SFDVKD. The CDR3 sequence is 19 residues long. CDR3 DNA sequence: TGTGCCACCAGTGAAAATCTCGCCGGCAGGCCCCTATCCTCCTACGAGCAGTACTTC. Protein: CATSENLAGRPLSSYEQYF.

This clone appeared once. The V call is TRBV7-8, the J call TRBJ2-7; no firm D call. CDR3 size: 13 residues. Trimming removed 2 bases from V and 0 bases from J, with 5 bases in between. Germline assignment: CDR1 SGHVS and CDR2 FQNEAQ. CDR3 DNA sequence: TGTGCCAGCAGCTTAATCGGCTCCTACGAGCAGTACTTC. This sequence encodes CASSLIGSYEQYF.

The chain is built from TRBV5-5 and TRBJ1-6, with 7 bases aligning to TRBD1. Trimming cost V 3 bases and J 10 bases; bases outside gene matches: 13. From germline, CDR1 is SGHKS and CDR2 YYEKEE (reference sequence). The CDR3 spans 16 residues. The CDR3 DNA reads as TGTGCCAGCAGCTCCCCCACAGGGGTCTGGGGGTCACCCCTCCACTTT. It codes for CASSSPTGVWGSPLHF.

V and J are TRBV12-3 or TRBV12-4 and TRBJ1-1; D is possibly TRBD1 (6 bases). The CDR3 runs to 13 residues. V was cut by 7 bases and J by 1 base, with 10 bases left in between. For the CDR3, the DNA is TGTGCCAGCAAATTGACAGGGAACACTGAAGCTTTCTTT. This translates into CASKLTGNTEAFF.